Listed below are T cell receptor beta chains from one sample, sequenced in a study of control samples from healthy donors and cancer patients. Sequencing was performed with immunoSEQ multiplex PCR; in TCRdb, only in-frame clones are kept and a portion is missing. The sample has around 80,000 clones, around nine tenths seen once. The source material was blood. The receptors stem from a woman aged 45-60 years in good health. The CDR3 runs from the conserved cysteine through the conserved F or W. D genes are given only for firm matches. Only part of the rows carry a size: once, few, many, or a class if the clone is expanded.

J,D,size,V,DNA,CDR3
TRBJ2-1,.,once,TRBV18,TGTGCCAGCTCACTGGCGGGGAATGGTCAGTTCTTC,CASSLAGNGQFF
TRBJ1-2,.,.,TRBV7-9,TGTGCCAGCAGCGGGATCCAGGGGATCGACTATGGCTACACCTTC,CASSGIQGIDYGYTF
TRBJ2-7,TRBD2,.,TRBV14,TGTGCCAGCAGCCAACGACTAGCGGGGGGGGAAGAGCAGTACTTC,CASSQRLAGGEEQYF
TRBJ2-3,.,.,TRBV29-1,TGCAGCGTTCCTAAACCCCAGACAGATACGCAGTATTTT,CSVPKPQTDTQYF
TRBJ2-3,.,.,TRBV18,TGTGCCAGCTCAACTACGCTCCGGGAGCGTGATACGCAGTATTTT,CASSTTLRERDTQYF
TRBJ2-7,TRBD2,.,TRBV7-9,TGTGCCAGCAGCTTTGGACTAGCGGAGTACGAGCAGTACTTC,CASSFGLAEYEQYF
TRBJ2-7,.,once,TRBV6-1,TGTGCCAGCAGTGACTACTTGGACTCGCAGGGGATTTACGAGCAGTACTTC,CASSDYLDSQGIYEQYF
TRBJ2-7,.,.,TRBV5-1,TGCGCCAGCAGCCCCGGCTACGAGCAGTACTTC,CASSPGYEQYF
TRBJ1-4,.,.,TRBV6-1,TGTGCCAGCAGTGCCACTGGGATACAGGGAGCATGGGAAAAACTGTTTTTT,CASSATGIQGAWEKLFF
TRBJ2-3,TRBD1,once,TRBV6-1,TGTGCCAGCAGTGACCGGGACAGGGTAACAGATACGCAGTATTTT,CASSDRDRVTDTQYF
TRBJ2-2,.,.,TRBV2,TGTGCCAGCAGTTTTAACCTTTGGGAGCTGTTTTTT,CASSFNLWELFF
TRBJ2-3,.,once,TRBV13,TGTGCCAGCAGCCGTTCCGGTGGGGCGGGTACGCAGTATTTT,CASSRSGGAGTQYF
TRBJ2-1,TRBD1,.,TRBV4-1,TGCGCCAGCAGCCAAGATCGGAGGACAGGGGCCTTTTCAAAGCAGTTCTTC,CASSQDRRTGAFSKQFF
TRBJ2-1,.,few,TRBV27,TGTGCCAGCAGCCGTACTAGCAATGAGCAGTTCTTC,CASSRTSNEQFF
TRBJ2-1,TRBD2,.,TRBV11-3,TGTGCCAGCAGCTTAGCACTAGCGGGGGGGCCCTTCAATGAGCAGTTCTTC,CASSLALAGGPFNEQFF
TRBJ2-2,TRBD2,once,TRBV5-1,TGCGCCAGCAGCTCCGGACTAGCGGGGGCAGCCGGGGAGCTGTTTTTT,CASSSGLAGAAGELFF
TRBJ1-2,TRBD1,.,TRBV6-5,TGTGCCAGCAGTCGAACGGGACAGTCAGAATATGGCTACACCTTC,CASSRTGQSEYGYTF
TRBJ1-3,.,.,TRBV7-2,TGTGCCAGCAGCTTGGTGTACCGGGTGGGTGGAAACACCATATATTTT,CASSLVYRVGGNTIYF
TRBJ1-3,.,.,TRBV29-1,TGCAGCGTTGTGGAGGTAGCTGGAAACACCATATATTTT,CSVVEVAGNTIYF
TRBJ1-2,TRBD1,.,TRBV18,TGTGCCAGCTCAACGATGACAGGGGGAAGAAACTATGGCTACACCTTC,CASSTMTGGRNYGYTF
TRBJ2-3,TRBD2,.,TRBV6-5,TGTGCCAGCCTAGCGGGCAACACAGATACGCAGTATTTT,CASLAGNTDTQYF
TRBJ2-2,.,once,TRBV5-1,TGCGCCAGCAGCTTGGCCGACCAGAACACCGGGGAGCTGTTTTTT,CASSLADQNTGELFF
TRBJ2-3,.,.,TRBV6-6,TGTGCCAGCGGCTTGGGGAGGATGACAGATACGCAGTATTTT,CASGLGRMTDTQYF
TRBJ1-4,.,.,TRBV7-9,TGTGCCAGCAGTCGTGGGATGGGGGAAAAACTGTTTTTT,CASSRGMGEKLFF
TRBJ2-2,TRBD1,.,TRBV11-3,TGTGCCAGCAACAGGGGGCCTAGCACCGGGGAGCTGTTTTTT,CASNRGPSTGELFF
TRBJ2-6,.,once,TRBV30,TGTGCCGGGGGGGGGCGCAGGGGGATCTCTGGGGCCAACGTCCTGACTTTC,CAGGGRRGISGANVLTF
TRBJ2-7,TRBD2,.,TRBV27,TGTGCCAGCAGTCCCGGGGGGGGTGACGAGCAGTACTTC,CASSPGGGDEQYF
TRBJ2-2,.,.,TRBV4-1,TGCGCCAGCAGCCAAGATCAGGTGACTAGTTCCGGGGAGCTGTTTTTT,CASSQDQVTSSGELFF
TRBJ1-2,TRBD1,.,TRBV24-1,TGTGCCACCAGTGATCCTTCGGGACAGGATAACTATGGCTACACCTTC,CATSDPSGQDNYGYTF
TRBJ2-7,.,.,TRBV11-2,TGTGCCAGCAGTGAAGCTGGGGGGCTGGAGCAGTACTTC,CASSEAGGLEQYF
TRBJ2-7,.,.,TRBV9,TGTGCCAGCAGCGTTTGGACAGATGGAGGCGAGCAGTACTTC,CASSVWTDGGEQYF
TRBJ1-5,.,.,TRBV29-1,TGCAGCGTTGAAGGGCAGGGCAATCAGCCCCAGCATTTT,CSVEGQGNQPQHF
TRBJ1-2,.,.,TRBV5-4,TGTGCCAGCAGCTTGGACGGACAGCCGTATGGCTACACCTTC,CASSLDGQPYGYTF
TRBJ2-4,.,.,TRBV11-2,TGTGCCAGCAGCTTCAAGCGGAGGGGTAGCGCCAAAAACATTCAGTACTTC,CASSFKRRGSAKNIQYF
TRBJ2-7,TRBD2,.,TRBV13,TGTGCCAGCAGATCCATTCCTAGCGGGGGAAGCCCCTACGAGCAGTACTTC,CASRSIPSGGSPYEQYF
TRBJ1-5,.,.,TRBV2,TGTGCCAGCAAGTTGGGCTGGGGACAGCCCCAGCATTTT,CASKLGWGQPQHF
TRBJ2-7,.,.,TRBV3-1/TRBV3-2,TGTGCCAGCAGCCGCAAAATTTGGGGGCCCTCCTACGAGCAGTACTTC,CASSRKIWGPSYEQYF
TRBJ2-7,TRBD1,.,TRBV5-1,TGCGCCAGCAGCGTCGGACAGGGTTGGTACGAGCAGTACTTC,CASSVGQGWYEQYF
TRBJ1-1,.,.,TRBV3-1/TRBV3-2,TGTGCCAGCAGCCGACTCTGGGGGGACACTGAAGCTTTCTTT,CASSRLWGDTEAFF
TRBJ2-3,TRBD2,.,TRBV9,TGTGCCAGCAGCTCCCCCGGCGGGGGGCACCGTGGGGATACGCAGTATTTT,CASSSPGGGHRGDTQYF
TRBJ1-5,.,once,TRBV6-6,TGTGCCAGCAGACAGAAACAGGGTGTACCCCAGCATTTT,CASRQKQGVPQHF
TRBJ2-6,.,.,TRBV19,TGTGCCTCGATGGGAACTGGGGCCAACGTCCTGACTTTC,CASMGTGANVLTF
TRBJ1-5,TRBD1,.,TRBV5-1,TGCGCCAGCAGCTTAGGACAGGGACAGCCCCAGCATTTT,CASSLGQGQPQHF
TRBJ1-1,.,.,TRBV27,TGTGCCAGCAGTTTAAACAGGAACACTGAAGCTTTCTTT,CASSLNRNTEAFF
TRBJ1-2,.,.,TRBV19,TGTGCCAGTAATATGGACATGGGCTATGGCTACACCTTC,CASNMDMGYGYTF
TRBJ2-1,.,.,TRBV15,TGTGCCACCAGCAGAGATGTTGTCGGGGAGCAGTTCTTC,CATSRDVVGEQFF
TRBJ1-2,.,.,TRBV19,TGTGCCAGTAGTATTGGTATCCGGGCTGGTGGCTACACCTTC,CASSIGIRAGGYTF
TRBJ2-1,TRBD2,.,TRBV5-6,TGTGCCAGCAGCGCCAGGACTAGCGGGGGGTACAATGAGCAGTTCTTC,CASSARTSGGYNEQFF
TRBJ1-2,.,.,TRBV6-5,TGTGCCAGCAGTCGCAGTGGTAGGGATGGCTACACCTTC,CASSRSGRDGYTF
TRBJ1-4,.,once,TRBV9,TGTGCCAGCAGCGGTCGGGGGTCGTCAGATGATGAAAAACTGTTTTTT,CASSGRGSSDDEKLFF
TRBJ1-5,.,.,TRBV28,TGTGCCAGCAGTTTACTGGCGAACCAGCCCCAGCATTTT,CASSLLANQPQHF
TRBJ2-1,.,.,TRBV25-1,TGTGCCAGCAGTATCGCGGGGAGCTCCTACAATGAGCAGTTCTTC,CASSIAGSSYNEQFF
TRBJ2-3,TRBD2,.,TRBV18,TGTGCCAGCTCACCTGGGCCCGGACTAGCGGGCACAGATACGCAGTATTTT,CASSPGPGLAGTDTQYF
TRBJ1-1,.,few,TRBV27,TGTGCCAGCAGTCCCACTTCCTCTCCCACTGAAGCTTTCTTT,CASSPTSSPTEAFF
TRBJ1-5,.,few,TRBV19,TGTGCCAGTAGGCGATCGGGGGGGCTAGATCAGCCCCAGCATTTT,CASRRSGGLDQPQHF
TRBJ2-1,.,.,TRBV6-1,TGTGCCAGCAGTGAACAGCGTAGGGAGCAGTTCTTC,CASSEQRREQFF
TRBJ2-1,.,.,TRBV9,TGTGCCAGCAGCACCGGGACCTCGGACAATGAGCAGTTCTTC,CASSTGTSDNEQFF
TRBJ1-6,.,.,TRBV30,TGTGCCTGGAGTGTACGGTCCCCCTCTTCACCCCTCCACTTT,CAWSVRSPSSPLHF
TRBJ1-1,.,.,TRBV29-1,TGCAGCGTGGGCGGGGAAACGGGGGCTGAAGCTTTCTTT,CSVGGETGAEAFF